The entry that follows covers one T cell receptor (beta chain) sequence. Its target antigen remains unknown. Base qualities were left out, and no much larger clone turns up one base away. Peripheral blood CD8+ and CD4+ T cells from healthy donors, Susac syndrome patients and multiple sclerosis patients were profiled by high-throughput TCR beta sequencing. The Susac syndrome patients fulfilled recently defined diagnostic criteria for either definite or probable disease. CD8+ TEMRA cells were enriched by FACS, while bulk CD8+ and CD4+ T cells were purified by magnetic negative isolation. Blood was collected in EDTA tubes and processed within 24 hours, with PBMCs isolated through density gradient centrifugation. PBMCs intended for TCR sequencing were frozen in liquid nitrogen and were later thawed in a 37 degrees C water bath. Purity of sorted or isolated CD4+, CD8+ and CD8+ TEMRA cells was at least 90%.

This entry belongs to a study of CD8 T cells in Susac syndrome (dated by TCRdb to the late 2010s). Context from the whole study: Among the Susac syndrome patients who were sequenced, clinically active disease was present in six and clinical remission was observed in fewer than 10. At blood withdrawal, Susac syndrome patients were either therapy-naive, taking corticosteroids (in some cases with IVIg as well), or taking IVIg alone. Whether CD8+ T cell activation and differentiation in Susac syndrome was antigen driven was tested using repertoire sequencing. What the research found in general, with its limitations: The CD4+ T cell repertoire of patients with Susac syndrome showed no detectable clonal expansion. The TCR sequencing and HLA analysis was acknowledged to have included a relatively small number of individuals.

RNA was extracted with the RNeasy kit and 0.5 to 1 ug was reverse transcribed using random hexamers. The immunoSEQ multiplex PCR assay, which covers 54 Vbeta and 13 Jbeta segments, was used to amplify TCR beta CDR3 regions. To correct PCR amplification bias, a synthetic template baseline was used for both primer optimization and computational correction. For the original study's pipeline: Reads were annotated to V, D and J genes per IMGT and analyzed with immunoSEQ Analyzer, keeping only productive sequences. To calculate clonality, Shannon entropy was normalized by log2 of the number of productive unique sequences and then subtracted from one. For each patient and control, public and private clones were evaluated among the 100 most prevalent clones. A clone was defined as Susac-specific if it was absent from the healthy and MS cohorts, from some 1,100 published viral clones and from other ImmuneACCESS disease sequences. The public sequencing data were trimmed at Q25 with fastp and processed into clonotypes with MiXCR by TCRdb, which kept only in-frame beta chains. For every CDR3 protein sequence, its rows merge into one entry that carries the most common genes and DNA. The V and J calls follow TCRdb's processing rather than the paper's. The table for this sample lists under 200,000 distinct CDR3 sequences; over 75% of them were counted only once. The ten largest make up 0.085% to 0.09% of the sample.

Via the germline V gene, CDR1 is SNHLY and CDR2 FYNNEI. The junction shows trimming of 3 bases on V and 5 bases on J, plus 11 bases between the germline ends. The CDR3 has 14 amino acids, counting the end cysteine and phenylalanine. Only the CDR3 part of the read is kept: 42 bases, read in frame from the first base. This TCR derives from a human donor with Susac syndrome. The V gene is TRBV2 and the J gene is TRBJ2-1; the D gene cannot be named for sure. Sequencing was performed on CD4+ T cells from PBMCs. The DNA is TGTGCCAGCAGTGATGCCAGCGCGGACAATGAGCAGTTCTTC. It is translated as CASSDASADNEQFF. Beyond the CDR3, the reference TRBV2 and TRBJ2-1 genes provide the residues; the full variable domain reads: EPEVTQTPSHQVTQMGQEVILRCVPISNHLYFYWYRQILGQKVEFLVSFYNNEISEKSEIFDDQFSVERPDGSNFTLKIRSTKLEDSAMYFCASSDASADNEQFFGPGTRLTVL.